This T cell receptor (beta chain) was recovered during a study of molecular identifiers for immune sequencing clone quantification. Study-wide context: Within a replicate experiment, RNA obtained from either approximately 22,000 or 94,000 naive CD8 cells was divided into five aliquots, and four of those aliquots were then sequenced.

The CDR3 runs to 12 residues. Per germline, CDR1 MGHRA and CDR2 YSYEKL. Trimming removed 1 base at V and 5 bases at J, with 5 bases between. Previously described methods and listed TCR primers produced bulk TCR libraries. MiXCR, run by TCRdb on the PCR reads, gives a single entry per CDR3 protein. The sample lists 490,000 or so distinct CDR3 sequences; roughly a fifth were seen once. This clonotype was seen more than once but under ten times. The sequenced sample was naive CD8+ T cells from blood, with Jurkat cell RNA spiked in. The subset here: FACS-sorted CD8+CD4-CCR7+CD45RA+ naive T cells. The chain combines TRBV4-1 with TRBJ1-1; no firm D call. This TCR derives from a human donor in good health. Some libraries in this study had Jurkat cell RNA spiked in. DNA for the CDR3: TGCGCCAGCAGCCAAGTTATGACTGAAGCTTTCTTT. Translating it yields CASSQVMTEAFF.